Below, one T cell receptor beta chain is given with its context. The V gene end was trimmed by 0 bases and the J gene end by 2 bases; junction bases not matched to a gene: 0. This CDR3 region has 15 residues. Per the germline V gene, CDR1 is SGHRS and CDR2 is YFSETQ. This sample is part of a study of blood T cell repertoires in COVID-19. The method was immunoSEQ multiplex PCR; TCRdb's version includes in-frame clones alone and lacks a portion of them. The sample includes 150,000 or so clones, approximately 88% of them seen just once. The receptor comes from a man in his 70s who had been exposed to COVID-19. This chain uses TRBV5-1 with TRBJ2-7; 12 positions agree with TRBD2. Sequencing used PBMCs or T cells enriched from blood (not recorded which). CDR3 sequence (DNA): TGCGCCAGCAGCTTGGGACTAGCGGGAGCCTACGAGCAGTACTTC. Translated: CASSLGLAGAYEQYF. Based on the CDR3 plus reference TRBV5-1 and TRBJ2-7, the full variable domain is KAGVTQTPRYLIKTRGQQVTLSCSPISGHRSVSWYQQTPGQGLQFLFEYFSETQRNKGNFPGRFSGRQFSNSRSEMNVSTLELGDSALYLCASSLGLAGAYEQYFGPGTRLTVT.